This T cell receptor (beta chain) comes out of a study of blood T cell repertoires in COVID-19. Study information: Donors in the United States, Italy and Spain gave samples during acute or convalescent COVID-19. In each case, the material was cDNA or gDNA derived from T cells, B-cell-depleted T cells, or PBMCs.

Per the authors' pipeline: Scientists estimated how many nucleated cells there were by amplifying reference gene primers. Some clones are missing from TCRdb's copy, which holds only in-frame ones; the method was immunoSEQ multiplex PCR. From that table come the V and J calls and clone size; the DNA was used to work out D and trimming. The sample has about 73,000 clones; 90% are singletons. This TCR was sampled from a woman between 18 and 29 years old with acute or convalescent COVID-19. The sequenced sample was peripheral blood.

CDR3 in amino acids: CASRGRVNTEAFF. The CDR3 region has the DNA TGTGCCAGCAGGGGCAGGGTGAACACTGAAGCTTTCTTT. V usage is TRBV28 and J usage is TRBJ1-1, with D perhaps TRBD1 (5 bases). Trimming removed 6 bases at V and 0 bases at J, with 8 bases between. The germline V gene has CDR1 MDHEN and CDR2 SYDVKM. The CDR3 has 13 amino acids. Looking up the rest from reference TRBV28 and TRBJ1-1 gives the full variable domain: DVKVTQSSRYLVKRTGEKVFLECVQDMDHENMFWYRQDPGLGLRLIYFSYDVKMKEKGDIPEGYSVSREKKERFSLILESASTNQTSMYLCASRGRVNTEAFFGQGTRLTVV.